This entry features one TCR beta chain sequence. The source of the sample is a study of shared clonotypes between healthy human individuals. Germline CDR1 and CDR2: GTSNPN and SVGIG (reference sequence). The CDR3 is 14 residues long. The ends were cut back, 3 bases at V and 1 base at J, with 10 bases in the middle. The assay was immunoSEQ multiplex PCR, and TCRdb's table has in-frame clones only and misses some. This sample yields millions of clones, of which just over 90% are seen a single time; 0.39% belongs to the top ten. The clonotype was recovered from a man aged 18 to 29 in good health. Some clones in this sample may be carry-over from other donors' samples. Sequencing was carried out using naive CD4+ T cells from PBMCs. This sample's subset: CD45RA+ positively selected. J is TRBJ1-5 and V is TRBV30; the D is unclear. The CDR3 reads CAWRAAGSNQPQHF. CDR3 in DNA: TGTGCCTGGAGAGCAGCCGGGAGCAATCAGCCCCAGCATTTT.